Shown below are 23 T cell receptor beta chains from a single sample sequenced in a study of shared clonotypes between healthy human individuals. The protocol was immunoSEQ multiplex PCR, while the TCRdb copy is restricted to in-frame clones and leaves out a portion. The sample has about 380,000 clones; about 97% are singletons. Sequenced material: memory CD8+ T cells sorted from blood. Specified subset: CD45RO+ cells pooled with CCR7-negative TemRA cells. Receptors were obtained from a young man in good health.

The chain has TRBV6-5 and TRBJ2-1; no reliable D call. The CDR3 spans 13 residues. CDR1 is MNHEY and CDR2 is SVGAGI in the germline V gene. V was cut by 2 bases and J by 12 bases, with 14 bases left in between. The CDR3 spells CASSYTRFARQFF. The CDR3, as DNA: TGTGCCAGCAGTTACACCCGGTTCGCTAGGCAGTTCTTC.

CDR3 sequence: CASSPLAGGSNEQFF. CDR3 coding DNA: TGTGCCAGCAGCCCACTAGCGGGAGGTAGCAATGAGCAGTTCTTC. The chain uses TRBV4-2 and TRBJ2-1; 12 bases are a match to TRBD2. Trimming at V came to 4 bases and at J to 6 bases, leaving 4 bases not matched to a gene. The length of the CDR3 is 15 residues. Germline CDR1 reads LGHNA; CDR2 reads YNFKEQ.

V and J are TRBV9 and TRBJ1-4, with D perhaps matching TRBD1 (6 bases). The CDR3 sequence is 15 residues long. Trimming removed 4 bases from V and 2 bases from J, with 12 bases in between. Germline V gene lookup returns CDR1 SGDLS and CDR2 YYNGEE. This CDR3 reads CASSLRQGTNEKLFF. CDR3 nucleotide sequence: TGTGCCAGCAGCCTGCGGCAGGGGACTAATGAAAAACTGTTTTTT.

This sequence joins TRBV28 and TRBJ2-7; 10 bases fit TRBD2. J lost 7 bases, V lost 3 bases, and 6 bases had no gene match. Germline CDR1 MDHEN, CDR2 SYDVKM. The CDR3 spans 14 residues. The CDR3 spells CASSFGAGGREQYF. CDR3 in DNA: TGTGCCAGCAGTTTTGGAGCGGGAGGGCGGGAGCAGTACTTC.

The chain recombines TRBV19 with TRBJ1-2, with D possibly matching TRBD1 (5 bases). Trimming pared 8 bases from V and 2 bases from J, leaving 15 bases between. Germline loops: CDR1 LNHDA, CDR2 SQIVND (reference sequence). CDR3 length equals 14 residues. The CDR3 loop is CASGPAGGNYGYTF. The CDR3 nucleotides read TGTGCCAGTGGACCAGCGGGGGGGAACTATGGCTACACCTTC.

V and J are TRBV11-2 and TRBJ2-3; 9 positions match TRBD2. CDR3 length: 16 residues. Germline CDR1 and CDR2: SGHAT and FQNNGV. V was clipped by 5 bases and J by 4 bases; unmatched bases: 10. The CDR3: CASSPRRGLAADTQYF. The CDR3 nucleotides are TGTGCCAGCAGCCCGAGGCGGGGACTAGCCGCAGATACGCAGTATTTT.

The gene calls are TRBV28 and TRBJ1-2; D call uncertain. V was shortened by 7 bases and J by 2 bases, with 5 bases between the two germline ends. Germline CDR1 is MDHEN and CDR2 is SYDVKM. This CDR3 region has 11 residues. CDR3 loop: CASKENYGYTF. The CDR3 DNA sequence: TGTGCCAGCAAGGAAAACTATGGCTACACCTTC.

The CDR3 bases are TGTGCCAGCAGTTTGGGGCAGGGACGCACAGATACGCAGTATTTT. Its protein is CASSLGQGRTDTQYF. The chain combines TRBV27 with TRBJ2-3; either TRBD1 or TRBD2 may fit D (5 bases each). The CDR3 loop spans 15 amino acids. Germline CDR1 reads MNHEY; CDR2 reads SMNVEV (reference sequence). Trimming cost V 3 bases and J 1 base, with 11 bases left between them.

The genes are TRBV19 and TRBJ2-7; tentative D call: TRBD2 (6 bases). CDR1 LNHDA and CDR2 SQIVND come from the germline V gene (reference sequence). This CDR3 has 15 residues. V lost 6 bases and J lost 0, with 15 bases in between. DNA for the CDR3: TGTGCCAGTAGATTTGCGGGGATAAGCTCCTACGAGCAGTACTTC. It translates to CASRFAGISSYEQYF.

This clone appeared a single time. The chain couples TRBV7-9 to TRBJ2-7, with TRBD2 matching over 8 bases. CDR3 size: 15 residues. V gave up 5 bases and J gave up 7 bases; unmatched junction bases: 13. Germline V gene data show CDR1 as SEHNR and CDR2 as FQNEAQ (reference sequence). CDR3 coding DNA: TGTGCCAGCAGCGATCTGACCCGGGAGGGTATTGAGCAGTACTTC. Its translation is CASSDLTREGIEQYF.

The chain is built from TRBV20-1 and TRBJ2-5, with D unresolved. Trimming removed 2 bases at V and 4 bases at J, with 5 bases between. Germline V gene sequence: CDR1 DFQATT, CDR2 SNEGSKA (reference sequence). The CDR3 spans 11 residues. The DNA of the CDR3 is TGCAGTGCTAGACCGGCAGAGACCCAGTACTTC. Encoded protein: CSARPAETQYF.

The chain has TRBV29-1 and TRBJ2-3; 7 nucleotides agree with TRBD1. From germline, CDR1 is SQVTM and CDR2 ANQGSEA. This CDR3 region has 15 residues. Trimming removed 5 bases from V and 1 base from J; junction bases left unmatched: 9. The CDR3, as DNA: TGCAGCGTTACCCCTAATACAGGGGGCACAGATACGCAGTATTTT. Encoded protein: CSVTPNTGGTDTQYF.

Of note for this clone: The sample contains more than one DNA sequence encoding this CDR3. The rearrangement joins TRBV4-1 to TRBJ2-3; D is uncertain. Germline V CDR1 and CDR2: MGHRA, YSYEKL. The V gene lost 0 bases and the J gene lost 0 bases, with 4 bases spanning the gap. The CDR3 is 14 residues long. The DNA for the CDR3 is TGCGCCAGCAGCCAAGATGCTAGCACAGATACGCAGTATTTT. This translates into CASSQDASTDTQYF.

Concerning this clone: Other DNA sequences in the same sample also yield this CDR3. This chain joins TRBV7-2 and TRBJ1-2; maybe TRBD1 (5 bases). V lost 3 bases, J lost 2 bases, and 7 bases lay in between. In germline, CDR1 is SGHTA, CDR2 FQGNSA. The CDR3 covers 13 residues. In nucleotides, the CDR3 is TGTGCCAGCAGCTTTCAGGGAAACTATGGCTACACCTTC. This gives the protein CASSFQGNYGYTF.

The chain joins TRBV23-1 to TRBJ2-7; possibly TRBD1 for D (6 bases). TRBV23-1 is given ORF status, its function remaining uncertain. The CDR3 length is 13 residues. The V end lost 11 bases, the J end lost 0 bases, and 14 bases lay between the germline ends. This CDR3 reads CAARTDFSYEQYF. CDR3 DNA: TGCGCCGCGAGGACAGATTTCTCCTACGAGCAGTACTTC.

The rearrangement links TRBV19 to TRBJ1-5; 8 bases are shared with TRBD1. Germline V gene lookup returns CDR1 LNHDA and CDR2 SQIVND (reference sequence). This CDR3 has 18 amino acids. Losses at the gene ends were 3 bases for V and 1 base for J; bases not matched to a gene: 11. Written as DNA, the CDR3 is TGTGCCAGTAGTATGGCCCGGACAGGGTGGACGAGCAATCAGCCCCAGCATTTT. It codes for CASSMARTGWTSNQPQHF.

The V gene is TRBV7-2, the J gene TRBJ1-2, with unresolved D. The CDR3 has 14 amino acids. Trimming shortened V by 5 bases and J by 4 bases, and 14 bases separated the two germline ends. In germline, CDR1 is SGHTA, CDR2 FQGNSA. CDR3 sequence: CASSIDGKTYGYTF. For the CDR3, the DNA is TGTGCCAGCAGCATTGACGGAAAGACCTATGGCTACACCTTC.

This rearrangement joins TRBV28 to TRBJ1-5, with D hard to call. Germline V gene data show CDR1 as MDHEN and CDR2 as SYDVKM. The V end was cut by 2 bases, the J end by 0 bases, with 11 bases between. CDR3 length: 16 amino acids. In DNA form, the CDR3 reads TGTGCCAGCAGTTTAGGGAGTTCGCTTAGCAATCAGCCCCAGCATTTT. This translates into CASSLGSSLSNQPQHF.

This clone was seen just once. The rearrangement links TRBV25-1 to TRBJ2-6, with 10 bases matching TRBD2. CDR1 is MGHDK, CDR2 SYGVNS, per germline. J gave up 3 bases and V 7 bases, and 0 bases lay outside the gene matches. This CDR3 has 14 amino acids. The CDR3, as DNA: TGTGCCAGCACTAGCGGGAGTGGGGCCAACGTCCTGACTTTC. Translating it yields CASTSGSGANVLTF.

CDR3: CASSFPGTGIAGELFF. As DNA, the CDR3 is TGTGCCAGCAGTTTCCCTGGGACAGGGATAGCCGGGGAGCTGTTTTTT. The chain links TRBV28 to TRBJ2-2; 9 positions match TRBD1. Germline V CDR1 and CDR2: MDHEN, SYDVKM. J gave up 6 bases and V 3 bases, and 8 bases lay outside the gene matches. The CDR3 length is 16 residues.

The chain couples TRBV5-1 to TRBJ2-3; the D gene is possibly TRBD1 (6 bases). Trimming removed 5 bases at V and 1 base at J, with 11 bases between. Germline V gene data show CDR1 as SGHRS and CDR2 as YFSETQ. This CDR3 spans 14 amino acids. This CDR3 reads CASSSQGRTDTQYF. The CDR3 DNA reads as TGCGCCAGCAGTTCGCAGGGGCGCACAGATACGCAGTATTTT.

This clone was detected only a few times. The rearrangement joins TRBV19 to TRBJ2-7; 11 bases align to TRBD1. From germline, CDR1 is LNHDA and CDR2 SQIVND (reference sequence). Losses at the gene ends were 9 bases for V and 1 base for J; bases not matched to a gene: 2. The CDR3 extends over 13 amino acids. CDR3 sequence: CASGQGASYEQYF. The CDR3 DNA reads TGTGCCAGCGGACAGGGGGCATCCTACGAGCAGTACTTC.

The chain has TRBV6-1 and TRBJ1-5, with D hard to call. This CDR3 spans 16 amino acids. Germline CDR1 reads MNHNS; CDR2 reads SASEGT. V lost 0 bases and J 0 bases, leaving 9 bases between the germline ends. CDR3 sequence: CASSEAGGYSNQPQHF. As DNA, the CDR3 is TGTGCCAGCAGTGAAGCAGGCGGTTATAGCAATCAGCCCCAGCATTTT.